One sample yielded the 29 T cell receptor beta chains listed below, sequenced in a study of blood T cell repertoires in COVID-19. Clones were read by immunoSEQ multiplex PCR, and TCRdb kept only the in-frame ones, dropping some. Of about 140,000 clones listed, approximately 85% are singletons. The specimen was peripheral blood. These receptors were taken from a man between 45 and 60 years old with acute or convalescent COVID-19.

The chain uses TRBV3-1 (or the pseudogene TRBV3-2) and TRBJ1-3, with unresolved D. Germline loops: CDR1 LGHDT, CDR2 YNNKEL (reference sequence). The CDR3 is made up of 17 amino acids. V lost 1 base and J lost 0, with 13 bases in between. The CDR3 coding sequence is TGTGCCAGCAGCCAAGGTTTCGGCGGAGACTCTGGAAACACCATATATTTT. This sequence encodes CASSQGFGGDSGNTIYF.

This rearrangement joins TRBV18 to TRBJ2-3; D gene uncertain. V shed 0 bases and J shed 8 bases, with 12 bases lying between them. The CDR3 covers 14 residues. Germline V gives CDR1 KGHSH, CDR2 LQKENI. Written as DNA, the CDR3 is TGTGCCAGCTCACCACCTTCGCTGATCGGTACGCAGTATTTT. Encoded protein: CASSPPSLIGTQYF.

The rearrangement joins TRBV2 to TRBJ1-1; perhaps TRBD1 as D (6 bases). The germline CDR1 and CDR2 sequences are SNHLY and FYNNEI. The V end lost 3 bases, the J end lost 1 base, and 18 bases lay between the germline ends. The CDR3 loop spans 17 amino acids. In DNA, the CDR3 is TGTGCCAGCAGTGAGGGTCGCAGGGGCCCGGGGAACACTGAAGCTTTCTTT. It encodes CASSEGRRGPGNTEAFF.

In DNA form, the CDR3 reads TGCGCCAGCAGCTTGTTAACTAGCGGGAGGTCTGGGGATACGCAGTATTTT. Translated: CASSLLTSGRSGDTQYF. This sequence joins TRBV5-1 and TRBJ2-3; 12 bases are a match to TRBD2. This CDR3 is 17 amino acids long. CDR1 is SGHRS and CDR2 is YFSETQ in the germline V gene. After removal of 1 base from V and 6 bases from J, the junction contained 9 bases not matched to a gene. The variable domain in full, with the rest retrieved from reference TRBV5-1 and TRBJ2-3, is KAGVTQTPRYLIKTRGQQVTLSCSPISGHRSVSWYQQTPGQGLQFLFEYFSETQRNKGNFPGRFSGRQFSNSRSEMNVSTLELGDSALYLCASSLLTSGRSGDTQYFGPGTRLTVL.

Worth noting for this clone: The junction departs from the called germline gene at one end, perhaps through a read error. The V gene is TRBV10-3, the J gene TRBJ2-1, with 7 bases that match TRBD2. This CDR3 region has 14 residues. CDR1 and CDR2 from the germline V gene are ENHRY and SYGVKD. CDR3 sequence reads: CATSTGGSVNEQFF. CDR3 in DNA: TGTGCCACCAGTACGGGGGGTTCGGTCAATGAGCAGTTCTTC.

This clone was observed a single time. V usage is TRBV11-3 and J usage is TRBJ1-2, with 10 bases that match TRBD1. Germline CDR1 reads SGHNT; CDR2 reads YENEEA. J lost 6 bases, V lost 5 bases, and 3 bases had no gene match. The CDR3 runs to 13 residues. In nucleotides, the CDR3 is TGTGCCAGCAGCCGGACAGGGGGGGATGGCTACACCTTC. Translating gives CASSRTGGDGYTF. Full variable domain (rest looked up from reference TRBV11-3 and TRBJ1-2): EAGVVQSPRYKIIEKKQPVAFWCNPISGHNTLYWYLQNLGQGPELLIRYENEEAVDDSQLPKDRFSAERLKGVDSTLKIQPAELGDSAVYLCASSRTGGDGYTFGSGTRLTVV.

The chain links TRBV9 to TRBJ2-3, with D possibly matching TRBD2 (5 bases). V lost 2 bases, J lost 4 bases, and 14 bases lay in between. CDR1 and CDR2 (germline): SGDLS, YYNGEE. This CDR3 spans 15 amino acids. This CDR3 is CASSVESGLPDTQYF. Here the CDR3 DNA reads TGTGCCAGCAGCGTCGAGTCGGGATTGCCAGATACGCAGTATTTT.

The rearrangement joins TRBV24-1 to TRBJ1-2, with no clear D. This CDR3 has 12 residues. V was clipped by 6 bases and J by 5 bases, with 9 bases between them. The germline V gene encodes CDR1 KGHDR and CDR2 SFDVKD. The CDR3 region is CATSQKKYGYTF. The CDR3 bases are TGTGCCACCAGTCAGAAGAAATATGGCTACACCTTC.

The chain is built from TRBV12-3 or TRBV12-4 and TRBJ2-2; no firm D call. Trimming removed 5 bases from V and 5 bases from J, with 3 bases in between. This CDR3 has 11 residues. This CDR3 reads CASSRTGELFF. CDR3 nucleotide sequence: TGTGCCAGCAGTCGTACCGGGGAGCTGTTTTTT.

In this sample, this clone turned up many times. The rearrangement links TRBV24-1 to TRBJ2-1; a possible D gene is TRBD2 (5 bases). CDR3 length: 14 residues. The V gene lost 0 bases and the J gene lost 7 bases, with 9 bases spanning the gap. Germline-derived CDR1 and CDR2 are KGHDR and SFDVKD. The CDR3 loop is CATSDLSGSNEQFF. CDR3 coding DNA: TGTGCCACCAGTGATTTGAGCGGTTCTAATGAGCAGTTCTTC.

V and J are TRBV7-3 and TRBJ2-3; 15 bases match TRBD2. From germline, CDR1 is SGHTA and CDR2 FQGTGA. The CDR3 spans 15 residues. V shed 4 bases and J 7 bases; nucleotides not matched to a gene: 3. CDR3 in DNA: TGTGCCAGCAGCTCGGGACTAGCGGGGGGAAATACGCAGTATTTT. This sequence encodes CASSSGLAGGNTQYF.

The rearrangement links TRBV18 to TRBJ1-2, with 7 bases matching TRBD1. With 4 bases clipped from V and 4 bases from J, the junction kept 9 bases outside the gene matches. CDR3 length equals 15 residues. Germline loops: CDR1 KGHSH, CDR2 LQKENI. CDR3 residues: CASSLTQQGSYGYTF. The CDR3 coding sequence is TGTGCCAGCTCACTCACCCAACAGGGGTCCTATGGCTACACCTTC.

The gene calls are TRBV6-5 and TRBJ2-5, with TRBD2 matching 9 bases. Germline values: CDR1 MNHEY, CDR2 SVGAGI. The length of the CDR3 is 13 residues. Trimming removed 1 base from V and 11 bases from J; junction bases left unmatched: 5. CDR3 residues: CASSYLGGRVQYF. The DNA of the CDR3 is TGTGCCAGCAGTTACTTGGGCGGGAGGGTTCAGTACTTC.

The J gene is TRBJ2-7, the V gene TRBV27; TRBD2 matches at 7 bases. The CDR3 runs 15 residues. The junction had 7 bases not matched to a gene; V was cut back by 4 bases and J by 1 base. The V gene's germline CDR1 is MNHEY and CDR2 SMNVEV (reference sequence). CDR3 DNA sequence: TGTGCCAGCAGTTCCCGGCCTAGCGGATCCTACGAGCAGTACTTC. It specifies CASSSRPSGSYEQYF.

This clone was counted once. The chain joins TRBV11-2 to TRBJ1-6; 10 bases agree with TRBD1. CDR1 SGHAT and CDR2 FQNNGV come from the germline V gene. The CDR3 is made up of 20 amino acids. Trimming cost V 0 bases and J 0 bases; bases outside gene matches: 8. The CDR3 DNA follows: TGTGCCAGCAGCTTAGACGGGGGACAGGGGACCCACTCCTATAATTCACCCCTCCACTTT. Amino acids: CASSLDGGQGTHSYNSPLHF.

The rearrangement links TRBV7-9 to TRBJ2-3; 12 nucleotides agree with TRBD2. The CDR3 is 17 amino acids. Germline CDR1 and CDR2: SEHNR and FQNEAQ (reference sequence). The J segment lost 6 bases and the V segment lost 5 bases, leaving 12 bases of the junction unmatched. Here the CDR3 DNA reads TGTGCCAGCAGCCCTGGACTAGCGGGGCCCCGTGGGGATACGCAGTATTTT. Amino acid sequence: CASSPGLAGPRGDTQYF.

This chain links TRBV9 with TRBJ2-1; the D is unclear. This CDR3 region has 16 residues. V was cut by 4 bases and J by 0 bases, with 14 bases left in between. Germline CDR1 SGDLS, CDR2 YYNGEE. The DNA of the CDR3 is TGTGCCAGCAGCCACACTAACACCAGCTCCTACAATGAGCAGTTCTTC. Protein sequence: CASSHTNTSSYNEQFF.

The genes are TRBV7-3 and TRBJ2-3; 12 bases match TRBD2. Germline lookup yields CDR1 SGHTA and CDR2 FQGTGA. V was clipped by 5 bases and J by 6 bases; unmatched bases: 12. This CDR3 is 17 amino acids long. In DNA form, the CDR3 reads TGTGCCAGCAGCCCACGGGTGACTAGCGGGAGCGGGGATACGCAGTATTTT. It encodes CASSPRVTSGSGDTQYF.

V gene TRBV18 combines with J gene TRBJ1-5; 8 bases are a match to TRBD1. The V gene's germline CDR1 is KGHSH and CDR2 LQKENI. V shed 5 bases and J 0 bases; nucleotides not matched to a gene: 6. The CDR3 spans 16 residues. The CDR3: CASSTRDRGSNQPQHF. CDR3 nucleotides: TGTGCCAGCTCAACTAGAGACAGGGGTAGCAATCAGCCCCAGCATTTT.

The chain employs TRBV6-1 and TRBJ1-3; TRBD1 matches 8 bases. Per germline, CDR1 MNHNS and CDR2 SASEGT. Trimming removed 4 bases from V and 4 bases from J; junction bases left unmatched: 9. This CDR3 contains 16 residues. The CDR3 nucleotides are TGTGCCAGCAGTGTTAGACAGGGGTCTTCGGGAAACACCATATATTTT. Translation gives CASSVRQGSSGNTIYF.

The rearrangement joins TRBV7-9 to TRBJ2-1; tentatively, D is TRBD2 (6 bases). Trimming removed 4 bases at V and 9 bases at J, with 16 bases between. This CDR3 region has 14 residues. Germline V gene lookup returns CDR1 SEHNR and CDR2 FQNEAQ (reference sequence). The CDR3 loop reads CASSSDYASGEQFF. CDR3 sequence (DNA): TGTGCCAGCAGCTCGGACTATGCCTCCGGTGAGCAGTTCTTC. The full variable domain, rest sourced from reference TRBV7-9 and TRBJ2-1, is DTGVSQNPRHKITKRGQNVTFRCDPISEHNRLYWYRQTLGQGPEFLTYFQNEAQLEKSRLLSDRFSAERPKGSFSTLEIQRTEQGDSAMYLCASSSDYASGEQFFGPGTRLTVL.

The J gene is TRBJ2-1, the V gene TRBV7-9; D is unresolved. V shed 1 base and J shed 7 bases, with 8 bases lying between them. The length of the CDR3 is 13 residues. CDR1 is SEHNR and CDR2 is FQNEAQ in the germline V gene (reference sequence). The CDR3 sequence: CASSLEPVNEQFF. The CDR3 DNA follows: TGTGCCAGCAGCTTAGAACCGGTAAATGAGCAGTTCTTC.

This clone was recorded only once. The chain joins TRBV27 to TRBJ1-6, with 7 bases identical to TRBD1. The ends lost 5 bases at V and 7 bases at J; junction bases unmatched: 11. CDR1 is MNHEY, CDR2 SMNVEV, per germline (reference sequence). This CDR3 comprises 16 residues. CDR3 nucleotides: TGTGCCAGCAGTCCGGCGACAGGGAGTAGGAATTCACCCCTCCACTTT. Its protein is CASSPATGSRNSPLHF.

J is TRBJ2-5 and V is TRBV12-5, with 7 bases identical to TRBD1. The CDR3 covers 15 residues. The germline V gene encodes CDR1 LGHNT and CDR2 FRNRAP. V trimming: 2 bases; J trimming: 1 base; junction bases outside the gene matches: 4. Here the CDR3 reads CASGLNAGGQETQYF. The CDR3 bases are TGTGCTAGTGGTTTGAACGCAGGGGGCCAAGAGACCCAGTACTTC. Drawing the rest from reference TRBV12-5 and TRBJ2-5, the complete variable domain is DARVTQTPRHKVTEMGQEVTMRCQPILGHNTVFWYRQTMMQGLELLAYFRNRAPLDDSGMPKDRFSAEMPDATLATLKIQPSEPRDSAVYFCASGLNAGGQETQYFGPGTRLLVL.

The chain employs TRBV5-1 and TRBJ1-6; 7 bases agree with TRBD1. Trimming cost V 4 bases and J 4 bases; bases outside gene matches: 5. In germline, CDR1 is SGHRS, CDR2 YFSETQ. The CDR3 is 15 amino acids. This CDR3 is CASSRQGFYNSPLHF. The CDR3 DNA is TGCGCCAGCAGCCGACAGGGATTTTATAATTCACCCCTCCACTTT.

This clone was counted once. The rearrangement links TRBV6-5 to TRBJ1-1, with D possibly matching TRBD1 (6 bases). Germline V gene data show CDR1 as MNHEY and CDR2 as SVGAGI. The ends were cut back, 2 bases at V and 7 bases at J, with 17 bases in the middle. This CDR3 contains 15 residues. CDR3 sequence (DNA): TGTGCCAGCAGTTACACCACGGGGGGGCTAGGTGAAGCTTTCTTT. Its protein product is CASSYTTGGLGEAFF.

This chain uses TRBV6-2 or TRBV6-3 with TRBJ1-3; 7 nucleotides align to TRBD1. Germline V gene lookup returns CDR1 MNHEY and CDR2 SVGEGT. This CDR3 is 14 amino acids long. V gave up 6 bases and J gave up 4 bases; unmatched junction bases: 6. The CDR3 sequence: CASRYRGSGNTIYF. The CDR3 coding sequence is TGTGCCAGCAGATACAGGGGCTCCGGAAACACCATATATTTT.

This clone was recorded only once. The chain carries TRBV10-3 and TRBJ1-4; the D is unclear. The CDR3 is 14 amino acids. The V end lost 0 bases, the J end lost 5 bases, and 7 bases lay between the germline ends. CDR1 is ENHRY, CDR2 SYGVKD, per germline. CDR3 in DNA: TGTGCCATCAGTGAGTCGTCGGGGAATGAAAAACTGTTTTTT. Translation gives CAISESSGNEKLFF.

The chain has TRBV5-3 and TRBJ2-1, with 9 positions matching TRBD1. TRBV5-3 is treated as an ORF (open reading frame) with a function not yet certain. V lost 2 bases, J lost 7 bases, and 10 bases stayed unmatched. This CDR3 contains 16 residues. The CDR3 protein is CARSFDPGQGSNEQFF. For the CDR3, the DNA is TGTGCCAGAAGCTTCGACCCGGGACAGGGTAGTAATGAGCAGTTCTTC.